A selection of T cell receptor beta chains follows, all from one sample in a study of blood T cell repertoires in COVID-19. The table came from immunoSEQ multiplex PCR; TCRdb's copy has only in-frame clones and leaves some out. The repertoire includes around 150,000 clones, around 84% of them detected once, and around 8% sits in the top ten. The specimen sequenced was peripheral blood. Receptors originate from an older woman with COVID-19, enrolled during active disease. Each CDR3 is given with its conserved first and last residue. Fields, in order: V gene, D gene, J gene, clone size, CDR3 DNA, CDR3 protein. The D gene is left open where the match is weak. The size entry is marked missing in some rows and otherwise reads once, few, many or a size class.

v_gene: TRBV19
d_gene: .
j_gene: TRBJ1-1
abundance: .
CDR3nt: TGTGCCAGTAGTGTGCACAGGGTCCTCACTGAAGCTTTCTTT
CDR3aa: CASSVHRVLTEAFF

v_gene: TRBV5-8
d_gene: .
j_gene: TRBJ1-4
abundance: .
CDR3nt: TGTGCCAGCAGCTTTAGAGCAACTAATGAAAAACTGTTTTTT
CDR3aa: CASSFRATNEKLFF

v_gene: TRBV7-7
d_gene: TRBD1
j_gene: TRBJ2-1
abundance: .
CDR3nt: TGTGCCAGCAGTGCCACACTACAGGGGGCATGGTTCTTC
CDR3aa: CASSATLQGAWFF

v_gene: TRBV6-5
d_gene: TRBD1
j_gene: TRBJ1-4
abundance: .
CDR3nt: TGTGCCAGCAGTTACTCGGGGACAGGGGGAGGTGAAAAACTGTTTTTT
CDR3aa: CASSYSGTGGGEKLFF

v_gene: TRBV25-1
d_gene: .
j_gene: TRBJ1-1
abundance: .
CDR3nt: TGTGCCAGCAGTGAAAGGATCCGAGGGTCCGCTTTCTTT
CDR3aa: CASSERIRGSAFF

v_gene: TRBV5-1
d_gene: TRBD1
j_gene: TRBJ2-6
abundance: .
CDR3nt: TGCGCCAGCAGCTTGGCGACAGGGACCTCTGGGGCCAACGTCCTGACTTTC
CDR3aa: CASSLATGTSGANVLTF

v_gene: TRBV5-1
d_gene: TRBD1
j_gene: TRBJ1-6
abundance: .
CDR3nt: TGCGCCAGCAGCTTGGGGGCAGGGGGCTCACCCCTCCACTTT
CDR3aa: CASSLGAGGSPLHF

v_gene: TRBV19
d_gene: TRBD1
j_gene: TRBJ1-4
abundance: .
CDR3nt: TGTGCCAGTAGAACCGGGACAGGGGATAGAAAACTGTTTTTT
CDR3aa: CASRTGTGDRKLFF

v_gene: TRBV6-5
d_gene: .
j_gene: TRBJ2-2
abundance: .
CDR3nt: TGTGCCAGCGGGCGGGACGGCGGTAGCGGGGAGCTGTTTTTT
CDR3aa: CASGRDGGSGELFF

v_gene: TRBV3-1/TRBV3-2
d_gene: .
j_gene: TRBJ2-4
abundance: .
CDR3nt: TGTGCCAGCAGCCCCCGGACGGAGGCCACCATTCAGTACTTC
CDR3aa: CASSPRTEATIQYF

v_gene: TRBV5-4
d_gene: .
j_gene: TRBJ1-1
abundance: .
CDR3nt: TGTGCCAGCAGTCCCCAACCCCCCAGGGACACTGAAGCTTTCTTT
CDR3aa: CASSPQPPRDTEAFF

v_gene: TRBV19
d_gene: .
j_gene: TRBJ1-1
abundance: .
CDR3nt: TGTGCCAGTAGAAGGGGTACTGTAGACACTGAAGCTTTCTTT
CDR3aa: CASRRGTVDTEAFF

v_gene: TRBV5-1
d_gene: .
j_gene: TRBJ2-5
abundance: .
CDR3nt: TGCGCCAGCAGCTTACGAGGAGAGACCCAGTACTTC
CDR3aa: CASSLRGETQYF

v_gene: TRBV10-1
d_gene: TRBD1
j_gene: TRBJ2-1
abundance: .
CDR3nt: TGCGCCAGCAGCCAGGGACAGGGAAGGAATGAGCAGTTCTTC
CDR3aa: CASSQGQGRNEQFF

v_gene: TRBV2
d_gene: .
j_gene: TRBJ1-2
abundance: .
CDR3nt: TGTGCCAGCAGCCCGCTAGGCAGTCTGGGCTATGGCTACACCTTC
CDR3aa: CASSPLGSLGYGYTF

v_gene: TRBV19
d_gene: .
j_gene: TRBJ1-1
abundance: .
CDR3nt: TGTGCCAGTAGCCCCCGAGGCTCCCTGAATACTGAAGCTTTCTTT
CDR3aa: CASSPRGSLNTEAFF

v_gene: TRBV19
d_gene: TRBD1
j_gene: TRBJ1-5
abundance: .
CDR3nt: TGTGCCAGTAGTCGTACCGGGACAGGGGCCAATCAGCCCCAGCATTTT
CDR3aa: CASSRTGTGANQPQHF

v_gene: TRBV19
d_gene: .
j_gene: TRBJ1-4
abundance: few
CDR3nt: TGTGCCAGTAGTCGCGGAAAATTGTTTTTT
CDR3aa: CASSRGKLFF

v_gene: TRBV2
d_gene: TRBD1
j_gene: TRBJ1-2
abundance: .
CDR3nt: TGTGCCAGCAGAGCGGACAGGGACTATGGCTACACCTTC
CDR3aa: CASRADRDYGYTF

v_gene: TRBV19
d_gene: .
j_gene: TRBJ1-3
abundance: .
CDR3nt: TGTGCCAGTACGGTGACTATTTACTCTGGAAACACCATATATTTT
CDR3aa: CASTVTIYSGNTIYF

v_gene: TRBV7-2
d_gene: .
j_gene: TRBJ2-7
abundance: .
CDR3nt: TGTGCCAGCAGCTTCGGGGGATCCTACGAGCAGTACTTC
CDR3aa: CASSFGGSYEQYF

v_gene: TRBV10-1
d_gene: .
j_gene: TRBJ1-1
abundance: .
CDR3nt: TGCGCCAGCAGTGAGTCAAGGGGCACTGAAGCTTTCTTT
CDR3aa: CASSESRGTEAFF

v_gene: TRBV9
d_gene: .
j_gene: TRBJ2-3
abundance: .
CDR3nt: TGTGCCAGCAGCGTAGGGAGGAGGAGCACAGATACGCAGTATTTT
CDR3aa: CASSVGRRSTDTQYF

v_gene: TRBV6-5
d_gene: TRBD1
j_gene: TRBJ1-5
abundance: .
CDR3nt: TGTGCCAGCTGCCTGACAGGGATGGACCAGCCCCAGCATTTT
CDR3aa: CASCLTGMDQPQHF

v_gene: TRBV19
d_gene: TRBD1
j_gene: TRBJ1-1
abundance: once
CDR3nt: TGTGCCAGTAGTACGGGACAGGTTTGGAACACTGAAGCTTTCTTT
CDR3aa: CASSTGQVWNTEAFF

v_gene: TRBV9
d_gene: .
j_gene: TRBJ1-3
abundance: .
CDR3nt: TGTGCCAGCAGCTTTACAGACCTCTCTGGAAACACCATATATTTT
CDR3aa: CASSFTDLSGNTIYF

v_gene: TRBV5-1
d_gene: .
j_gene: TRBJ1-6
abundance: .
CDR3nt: TGCGCCAGCAGCCGATCTCCGACAGTACTTTCACCCCTCCACTTT
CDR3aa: CASSRSPTVLSPLHF

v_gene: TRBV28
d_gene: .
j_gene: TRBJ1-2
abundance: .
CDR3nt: TGTGCCAGCAGGCAACAGATAGTCTGGTATGGCTACACCTTC
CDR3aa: CASRQQIVWYGYTF

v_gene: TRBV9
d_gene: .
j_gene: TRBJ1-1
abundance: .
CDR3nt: TGTGCCAGCAGCGTTACCGGTTTTATGAACACTGAAGCTTTCTTT
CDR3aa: CASSVTGFMNTEAFF

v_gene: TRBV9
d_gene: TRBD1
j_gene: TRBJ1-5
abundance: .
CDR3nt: TGTGCCAGCGGCGACAGGGTTGGGAATCAGCCCCAGCATTTT
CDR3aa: CASGDRVGNQPQHF

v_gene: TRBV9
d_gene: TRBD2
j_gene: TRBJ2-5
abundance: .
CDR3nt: TGTGCCAGCAGCGAGGCAGGGGCCCTAGCGGGGGGCATAGAGACCCAGTACTTC
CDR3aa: CASSEAGALAGGIETQYF

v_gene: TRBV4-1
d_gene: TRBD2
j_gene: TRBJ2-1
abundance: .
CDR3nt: TGCGCCAGAGCCGGACAGTTAGCGGGAGGTGGGTGCAATGAGCAGTTCTTC
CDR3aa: CARAGQLAGGGCNEQFF

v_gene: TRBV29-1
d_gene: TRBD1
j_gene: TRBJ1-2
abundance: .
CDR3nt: TGCAGCGTAGACAGGGGGCTTGGCTACACCTTC
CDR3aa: CSVDRGLGYTF